The clone carrying this T cell receptor (beta chain) has a single count. Antigen specificity is unknown. The data originate from a study of OX40 agonist ivuxolimab in advanced cancers. This CDR3 comprises 15 residues. The V gene lost 1 base and the J gene lost 0 bases, with 6 bases spanning the gap. Germline V gives CDR1 KGHSH, CDR2 LQKENI. The data were produced by immunoSEQ multiplex PCR, yet TCRdb's version contains in-frame clones alone and is incomplete. The table includes about 65,000 clones, 80% to 90% detected once. Overall study results and limits: Several nonresponders also turned out to have low normalized T-cell clonal expansion. At doses 0.1 to 3.0 mg/kg, CD4+ and CD8+ clones expanded.

The receptor's source is an adult with an advanced solid tumor such as melanoma, head and neck, liver or kidney cancer. The sample was CD4+ or CD8+ T cells sorted from blood, taken in a trial of the OX40 agonist ivuxolimab. V usage is TRBV18 and J usage is TRBJ2-2; D remains ambiguous. For the CDR3, the DNA is TGTGCCAGCTCACCACTAAGGGCGAACACCGGGGAGCTGTTTTTT. As protein: CASSPLRANTGELFF.